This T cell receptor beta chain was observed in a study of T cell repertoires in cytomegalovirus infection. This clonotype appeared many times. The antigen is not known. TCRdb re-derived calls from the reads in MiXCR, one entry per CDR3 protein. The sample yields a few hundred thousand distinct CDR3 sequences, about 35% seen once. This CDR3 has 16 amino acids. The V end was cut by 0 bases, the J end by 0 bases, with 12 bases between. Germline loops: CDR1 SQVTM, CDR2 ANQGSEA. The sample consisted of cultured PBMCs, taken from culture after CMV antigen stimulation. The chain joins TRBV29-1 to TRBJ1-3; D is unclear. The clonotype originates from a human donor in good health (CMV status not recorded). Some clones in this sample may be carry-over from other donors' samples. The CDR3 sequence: CSVEEFESLSGNTIYF. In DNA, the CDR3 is TGCAGCGTTGAAGAATTTGAGTCGCTCTCTGGAAACACCATATATTTT. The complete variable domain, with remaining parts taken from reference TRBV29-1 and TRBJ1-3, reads SAVISQKPSRDICQRGTSLTIQCQVDSQVTMMFWYRQQPGQSLTLIATANQGSEATYESGFVIDKFPISRPNLTFSTLTVSNMSPEDSSIYLCSVEEFESLSGNTIYFGEGSWLTVV.